These 21 T cell receptor beta chains originate from one sample sequenced in a study of T cells in Graves' hyperthyroidism and ophthalmopathy. Using RNA transcripts as the source, TCR beta CDR3 regions were amplified. Carried out on the TCR CDR3, a first-round RT-PCR used the HTBI primer set. MiXCR, applied by TCRdb to the multiplex PCR reads, yields one record per CDR3 protein. The data contain about 540,000 distinct CDR3 sequences, roughly 50% of them seen just once; the ten biggest clones take up 8.2%. The sequencing input was peripheral blood or thyroid tissue (not recorded which). Every receptor here comes from a woman under 30 with Graves' hyperthyroidism.

On this clonotype itself: A junction boundary mismatches the germline segment, possibly from a read error. This chain links TRBV10-3 with TRBJ1-6, with D possibly TRBD1 on 5 matching bases. This CDR3 spans 16 amino acids. From germline, CDR1 is ENHRY and CDR2 SYGVKD. The CDR3 DNA is TGTGCCATCTCAGGAGCGGCAGGAGGGGATAATTCACCCCTCCACTTC. Amino acid sequence: CAISGAAGGDNSPLHF.

The table lists this clonotype with many counts. This sequence joins TRBV29-1 and TRBJ1-5; possibly TRBD1 for D (6 bases). The CDR3 has 16 residues. Germline V CDR1 and CDR2: SQVTM, ANQGSEA. Trimming cost V 6 bases and J 2 bases, with 20 bases left between them. CDR3 amino acids: CSVTVQGHNGNQPQHF. The CDR3 DNA reads as TGCAGCGTCACCGTCCAGGGGCACAATGGCAATCAGCCCCAGCATTTT.

This clonotype was counted at least ten times. This chain joins TRBV2 and TRBJ1-3; D is ambiguous. This CDR3 has 14 residues. Trimming removed 7 bases at V and 0 bases at J, with 10 bases between. Germline CDR1 is SNHLY and CDR2 is FYNNEI. CDR3: CASKRESSGNTIYF. CDR3 nucleotide sequence: TGTGCCAGCAAGCGGGAATCCTCTGGAAACACCATATATTTT.

The chain has TRBV14 and TRBJ2-7; the D gene could be TRBD1 or TRBD2 (5 bases each). This CDR3 region has 13 residues. Trimming removed 1 base at V and 7 bases at J, with 11 bases between. Germline assignment: CDR1 SGHDN and CDR2 FVKESK. The CDR3 spells CASSQAAWGEQYF. CDR3 bases: TGTGCCAGCAGCCAAGCGGCCTGGGGGGAGCAGTACTTC.

Concerning this clonotype itself: A junction end diverges from the germline sequence, so it may reflect a read error. The chain combines TRBV7-9 with TRBJ1-4; D is uncertain. The CDR3 is 14 amino acids. Germline V gene lookup returns CDR1 SEHNR and CDR2 FQNEAQ (reference sequence). This CDR3 reads CASSFGYENEKLSF. DNA for the CDR3: TGTGCCAGCAGCTTCGGGTATGAGAATGAAAAACTGTCTTTT.

This chain joins TRBV20-1 and TRBJ2-3; the D is unclear. The CDR3 runs 14 residues. Germline V gene lookup returns CDR1 DFQATT and CDR2 SNEGSKA (reference sequence). Trimming removed 1 base at V and 1 base at J, with 9 bases between. The DNA of the CDR3 is TGCAGTGCTAGAGTGCCGTTTGGCACAGATACGCAGTATTTT. Protein: CSARVPFGTDTQYF.

Ten or more counts support this clonotype. V and J are TRBV7-8 and TRBJ2-6; no definite D call. V was cut by 7 bases and J by 0 bases, with 10 bases left in between. The CDR3 is made up of 15 amino acids. Germline assignment: CDR1 SGHVS and CDR2 FQNEAQ. The CDR3 sequence: CASTWTDSGANVLTF. The CDR3 region has the DNA TGTGCCAGCACCTGGACGGACTCTGGGGCCAACGTCCTGACTTTC.

This chain connects TRBV10-3 to TRBJ1-6; TRBD1 agrees at 9 bases. The CDR3 consists of 14 residues. J lost 7 bases, V lost 6 bases, and 4 bases had no gene match. CDR1 is ENHRY and CDR2 is SYGVKD in the germline V gene. The CDR3 sequence is CAIRGTGTNSPLHF. The CDR3 nucleotides are TGTGCCATCAGAGGGACAGGGACAAATTCACCCCTCCACTTT.

The rearrangement uses TRBV25-1 and TRBJ1-4, with TRBD1 as a possible D gene (5 bases). CDR1 MGHDK and CDR2 SYGVNS come from the germline V gene. V was cut by 8 bases and J by 8 bases, with 21 bases left in between. The CDR3 runs to 15 residues. The CDR3 nucleotides read TGTGCCAGCTTAGAACAGGCAGGTGTGAACGAAAAACTGTTTTTT. Protein product: CASLEQAGVNEKLFF. The full variable domain, in which reference TRBV25-1 and TRBJ1-4 provide the parts outside the CDR3, is EADIYQTPRYLVIGTGKKITLECSQTMGHDKMYWYQQDPGMELHLIHYSYGVNSTEKGDLSSESTVSRIRTEHFPLTLESARPSHTSQYLCASLEQAGVNEKLFFGSGTQLSVL.

This clonotype was detected a few times. The chain uses TRBV20-1 and TRBJ1-2, with D hard to call. V shed 4 bases and J shed 0 bases, with 9 bases lying between them. Germline V gene data show CDR1 as DFQATT and CDR2 as SNEGSKA (reference sequence). CDR3 length: 13 amino acids. The CDR3 DNA sequence: TGCAGTGCTACGCGCGGGGCTAACTATGGCTACACCTTC. It translates to CSATRGANYGYTF.

This clonotype was counted a few times. The junction and the germline gene differ at one end; a read error may be behind it. CDR3 coding DNA: TGTGCCAGCAGTTACATGGGAGGGGGCAGGGGGTCAGAGACCCAGTACTTC. This translates into CASSYMGGGRGSETQYF. This chain joins TRBV10-3 and TRBJ2-5; D is perhaps TRBD1 or TRBD2 (7 bases each). Germline V gives CDR1 ENHRY, CDR2 SYGVKD. The CDR3 is 17 amino acids.

CDR3 coding DNA: TGTGCCAGCTTCCCCCGGACTAGCGGGAGCCAAGAGACCCAGTACTTC. It specifies CASFPRTSGSQETQYF. This chain connects TRBV2 to TRBJ2-5; 13 bases match TRBD2. Germline V gives CDR1 SNHLY, CDR2 FYNNEI. With 8 bases clipped from V and 1 base from J, the junction kept 7 bases outside the gene matches. The length of the CDR3 is 16 residues.

In its sample, this clonotype was seen a few times. The chain joins TRBV29-1 to TRBJ2-5; D remains ambiguous. The CDR3 totals 13 residues. Germline loops: CDR1 SQVTM, CDR2 ANQGSEA. V lost 7 bases to trimming and J lost 9 bases, with 21 bases between them. The CDR3 here is CSAYTGKKSAQYF. CDR3 sequence (DNA): TGCAGCGCTTACACCGGAAAGAAAAGTGCCCAGTACTTC.

This clonotype was recorded at least ten times. The chain combines TRBV24-1 with TRBJ1-1, with TRBD1 as a possible D gene (5 bases). V lost 5 bases to trimming and J lost 7 bases, with 10 bases between them. The germline CDR1 and CDR2 sequences are KGHDR and SFDVKD. The CDR3 has 12 amino acids. The DNA for the CDR3 is TGTGCCACCAGTGCCGGGGACGGTGAAGCTTTCTTT. Translated: CATSAGDGEAFF.

This clonotype was seen at least ten times. The V and J genes are TRBV29-1 and TRBJ2-5; D not resolved. Germline V lookup: CDR1 SQVTM, CDR2 ANQGSEA. The CDR3 totals 12 residues. V dropped 2 bases and J dropped 2 bases, with 6 bases sitting between them. CDR3 sequence reads: CSVERLQETQYF. The CDR3 region has the DNA TGCAGCGTTGAACGGTTACAAGAGACCCAGTACTTC.

This sequence joins TRBV29-1 and TRBJ1-2; 9 positions agree with TRBD1. V was clipped by 6 bases and J by 7 bases; unmatched bases: 6. The germline V gene encodes CDR1 SQVTM and CDR2 ANQGSEA. CDR3 length equals 12 residues. CDR3 loop: CSVGQGSRGYTF. Here the CDR3 DNA reads TGCAGCGTAGGACAGGGGAGTCGTGGCTACACCTTC.

The sample holds a few counts of this clonotype. The CDR3 nucleotides read TGTGCCAGCAGCCATTCCGATCGAGGGAATTCACCCCTCCACTTT. Encoded protein: CASSHSDRGNSPLHF. V usage is TRBV7-3 and J usage is TRBJ1-6; no definite D call. This CDR3 region has 15 residues. Trimming shortened V by 5 bases and J by 7 bases, and 15 bases separated the two germline ends. CDR1 and CDR2 from the germline V gene are SGHTA and FQGTGA. The entire variable domain, with the rest obtained from reference TRBV7-3 and TRBJ1-6, is as follows: GAGVSQTPSNKVTEKGKYVELRCDPISGHTALYWYRQSLGQGPEFLIYFQGTGAADDSGLPNDRFFAVRPEGSVSTLKIQRTERGDSAVYLCASSHSDRGNSPLHFGNGTRLTVT.

This clonotype was seen repeatedly, ten times or more. This chain joins TRBV2 and TRBJ1-2, with D tentatively TRBD1 (6 bases). The CDR3 sequence is 11 residues long. Germline lookup yields CDR1 SNHLY and CDR2 FYNNEI. Trimming shortened V by 7 bases and J by 7 bases, and 10 bases separated the two germline ends. Here the CDR3 DNA reads TGTGCCAGCACAATGACAGGTGGCTACACCTTC. It translates to CASTMTGGYTF.

Only a few counts were recorded for this clonotype. The rearrangement links TRBV7-2 to TRBJ2-2, with D perhaps TRBD1 or TRBD2 (5 bases each). Per the germline V gene, CDR1 is SGHTA and CDR2 is FQGNSA. V was cut by 5 bases and J by 5 bases, with 12 bases left in between. This CDR3 has 14 residues. CDR3 loop: CASSHTWGTGELFF. In DNA form, the CDR3 reads TGTGCCAGCAGCCATACTTGGGGGACCGGGGAGCTGTTTTTT.

The chain combines TRBV7-8 with TRBJ1-1; weak D call: TRBD1 (5 bases). Per germline, CDR1 SGHVS and CDR2 FQNEAQ. The V gene lost 6 bases and the J gene lost 2 bases, with 10 bases spanning the gap. The CDR3 consists of 13 residues. The CDR3 region is CASSWDYNTEAFF. CDR3 DNA: TGTGCCAGCAGTTGGGACTATAACACTGAAGCTTTCTTT.

The genes are TRBV2 and TRBJ2-7; the D is unclear. This CDR3 has 13 residues. Trimming removed 6 bases from V and 2 bases from J, with 11 bases in between. CDR1 is SNHLY and CDR2 is FYNNEI in the germline V gene. In DNA, the CDR3 is TGTGCCAGCAGCCCCCTCGAGGCCTACGAGCAGTACTTC. Protein: CASSPLEAYEQYF.